This TCR beta chain was captured in a study of T cell responses to AZD1222 COVID-19 vaccine. Germline CDR1 reads SGHNT; CDR2 reads YENEEA. V dropped 1 base and J dropped 5 bases, with 11 bases sitting between them. This CDR3 region has 15 residues. The data were produced by immunoSEQ multiplex PCR, yet TCRdb's version contains in-frame clones alone and is incomplete. In the table there are about 120,000 clones, 65% to 90% of which are singletons. Sample: peripheral blood, taken on day 0 of AZD1222 vaccination. The rearrangement joins TRBV11-3 to TRBJ2-2; perhaps TRBD2 as D (5 bases). The receptor's source is an adult in good health. The CDR3 coding sequence is TGTGCCAGCAGCTTAGCAGGATCGGGAACCGGGGAGCTGTTTTTT. Its translation is CASSLAGSGTGELFF. The entire variable domain, with the rest obtained from reference TRBV11-3 and TRBJ2-2, is as follows: EAGVVQSPRYKIIEKKQPVAFWCNPISGHNTLYWYLQNLGQGPELLIRYENEEAVDDSQLPKDRFSAERLKGVDSTLKIQPAELGDSAVYLCASSLAGSGTGELFFGEGSRLTVL.